Included here is one T cell receptor beta chain sequence, with context. No cognate antigen has been identified for it. No much larger clone is present one base from it, and per-base qualities are unavailable. The CDR3 spans 15 residues, from the cysteine through the phenylalanine. Only the CDR3 region is kept as DNA, spanning 45 bases read in frame from base 1. V loses 0 bases at its end and J loses 8 bases; junction bases beyond the gene matches: 7. As encoded in the germline V gene, CDR1 is SGDLS while CDR2 is YYNGEE. The sample belongs to a study of T-cell memory formation after mild COVID-19 (dated by TCRdb to the early 2020s). For the wider study: Most TCR sequence clusters were specific to one of the two donors. Two young, previously healthy adult volunteers, one female and one male, were included in the cohort. In two donors, T-cell clones that expanded and contracted after mild COVID-19 were tracked by sequencing TCRalpha and TCRbeta repertoires over time.

TCRdb lists the instrument as Illumina NovaSeq 6000. Using 5'RACE with constant-segment primers, TCRalpha and TCRbeta cDNA libraries were constructed, with sample barcodes and unique molecular identifiers added in the process. Trizol reagent was used to extract RNA from every sample. Amplification of the libraries took two PCR steps, and the second step added a second sample barcode plus Illumina TruSeq adapters. Sequencing of libraries was performed on an Illumina NovaSeq with 2 x 150 bp paired-end reads. Turning to the authors' computational methods: Reads were demultiplexed and collapsed into UMI-guided consensus sequences with migec v1.2.7. With mixcr v2.1.11, UMI consensuses were aligned to TRA and TRB V and J templates and assembled into clonotypes. Clonotypes were classified as expanded or contracted when called significant by both edgeR and NoisET, with noise models trained on biological replicates. For edgeR calls, the thresholds were a false discovery rate-adjusted p below 0.01 and a log2 fold-change of 1. As an exploratory analysis of dynamics, max-normalized trajectories of the 1000 most abundant clonotypes were examined by PCA with hierarchical clustering. Separately sequenced CD4+ and CD8+ repertoires were used to assign a CD4 or CD8 phenotype to each responding clone. TCRdb trimmed the raw reads at Q25, called clones with MiXCR and kept productive beta chains. Every distinct CDR3 protein forms one entry, paired with its most common genes and DNA. These V and J calls originate from TCRdb's pipeline instead of the authors' own analysis. The sample records roughly 400,000 distinct CDR3 sequences, 16% of which are singletons. Under 25% of the sample is in the top ten clones.

PBMCs were isolated by Ficoll-Paque density gradient centrifugation. The paper's findings and limits, for the study overall: Contracting CD4+ clones appeared mostly in the CM and EM memory subsets, whereas CD8+ clones were enriched in EMRA. The detection of some responding clones in pre-infection memory suggests that pre-existing cross-reactive memory T cells joined the SARS-CoV-2 response. The study covered only a couple of mild cases, and larger cohorts including severe cases with pre-infection samples were considered necessary. From day 15 to 85, contracting clones showed balanced CD4/CD8 phenotypes, whereas a second wave of clones that expanded from day 15 to 37 leaned towards CD4+. Whether the second-wave clones peaking on day 37 were SARS-CoV-2 specific was not confirmed.

This chain joins TRBV9 to TRBJ2-1; 8 junctional bases match TRBD2. The sequence derives from a man aged 18-30 years who had mild COVID-19 (a few samples of this study predate the infection). The sample titles of this study are shuffled in the database, so cell type and time point are left out; the donor was told from shared clones. Sequencing was carried out using PBMCs or a T cell subset sorted from them (not recorded which). The sequenced DNA is TGTGCCAGCAGCGTAGGCGCGGGGGGAGCTTATGAGCAGTTCTTC. The encoded protein is CASSVGAGGAYEQFF.